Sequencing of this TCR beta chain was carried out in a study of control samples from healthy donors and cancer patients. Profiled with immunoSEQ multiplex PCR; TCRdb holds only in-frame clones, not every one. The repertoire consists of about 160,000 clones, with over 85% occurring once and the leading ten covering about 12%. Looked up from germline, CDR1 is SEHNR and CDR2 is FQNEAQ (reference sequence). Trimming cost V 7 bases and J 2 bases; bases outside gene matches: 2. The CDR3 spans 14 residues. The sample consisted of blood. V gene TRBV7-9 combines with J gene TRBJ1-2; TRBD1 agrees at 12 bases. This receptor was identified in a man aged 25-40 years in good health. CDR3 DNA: TGTGCCAGCACGGGACAGGGGGCGAACTATGGCTACACCTTC. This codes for CASTGQGANYGYTF.